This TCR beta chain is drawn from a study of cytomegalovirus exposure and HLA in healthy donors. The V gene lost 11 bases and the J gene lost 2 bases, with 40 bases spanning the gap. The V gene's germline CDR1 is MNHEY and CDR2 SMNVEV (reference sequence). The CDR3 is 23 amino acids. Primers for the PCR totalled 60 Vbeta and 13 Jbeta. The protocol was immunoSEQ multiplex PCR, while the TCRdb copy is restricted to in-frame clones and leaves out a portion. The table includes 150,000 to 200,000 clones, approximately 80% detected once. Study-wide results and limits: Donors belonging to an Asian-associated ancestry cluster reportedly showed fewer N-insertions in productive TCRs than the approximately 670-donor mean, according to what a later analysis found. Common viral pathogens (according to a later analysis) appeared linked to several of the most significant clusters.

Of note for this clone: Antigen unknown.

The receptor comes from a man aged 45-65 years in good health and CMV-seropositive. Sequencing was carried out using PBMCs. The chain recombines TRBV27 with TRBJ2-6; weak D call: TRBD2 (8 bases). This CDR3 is CAGINGGQAVSSRGGPGANVLTF. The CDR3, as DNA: TGTGCCGGGATAAATGGCGGACAGGCGGTATCGTCCCGGGGGGGCCCTGGGGCCAACGTCCTGACTTTC.